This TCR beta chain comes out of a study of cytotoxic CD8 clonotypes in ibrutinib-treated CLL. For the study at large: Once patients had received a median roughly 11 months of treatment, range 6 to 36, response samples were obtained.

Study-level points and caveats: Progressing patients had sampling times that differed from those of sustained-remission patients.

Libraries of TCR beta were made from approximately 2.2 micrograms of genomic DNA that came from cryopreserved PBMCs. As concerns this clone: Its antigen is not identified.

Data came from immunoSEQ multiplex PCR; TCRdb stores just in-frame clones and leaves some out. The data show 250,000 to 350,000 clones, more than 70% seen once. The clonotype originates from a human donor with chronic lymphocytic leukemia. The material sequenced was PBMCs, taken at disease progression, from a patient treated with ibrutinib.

The CDR3: CASSARTGGISYTF. The DNA for the CDR3 is TGTGCCAGCAGCGCCCGGACAGGGGGCATAAGCTACACCTTC. This chain uses TRBV7-8 with TRBJ1-2; TRBD1 matches 11 bases. Trimming took 5 bases from V and 9 from J; bases not matched to a gene: 8. Germline V gives CDR1 SGHVS, CDR2 FQNEAQ. This CDR3 is built from 14 residues.